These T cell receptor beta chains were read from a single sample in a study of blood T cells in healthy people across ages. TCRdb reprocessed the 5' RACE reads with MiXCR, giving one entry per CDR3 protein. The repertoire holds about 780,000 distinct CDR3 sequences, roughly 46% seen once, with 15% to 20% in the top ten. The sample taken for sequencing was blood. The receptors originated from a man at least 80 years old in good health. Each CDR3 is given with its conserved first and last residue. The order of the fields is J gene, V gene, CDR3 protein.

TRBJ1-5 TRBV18 CASSWGGRQPQHF
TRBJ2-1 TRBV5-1 CASSLVSHNTYNEQFF
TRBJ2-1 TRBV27 CASSGAYGHEQFF
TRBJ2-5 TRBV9 CASAKNGASQETQYF
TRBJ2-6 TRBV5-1 CASSLGPPGSGANVLTF
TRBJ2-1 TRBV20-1 CSAGGLAGFYNEQFF
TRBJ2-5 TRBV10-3 CAIRPGLAEETQYF
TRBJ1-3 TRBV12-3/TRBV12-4 CASSQEGVAGNTIYF
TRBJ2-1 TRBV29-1 CSVEDPTGLNNEQFF
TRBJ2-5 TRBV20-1 CSAPPGTPQETQYF
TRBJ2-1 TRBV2 CASKEGYEQFF
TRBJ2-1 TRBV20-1 CSATTGGNDGSYNEQFF
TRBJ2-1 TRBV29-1 CSVHTGGRYNEQFF
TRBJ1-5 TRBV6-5 CASSRQGAGNRPQHF
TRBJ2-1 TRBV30 CAWSPTTSHYNEQFF
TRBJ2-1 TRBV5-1 CASSFLVGDSYNEQFF
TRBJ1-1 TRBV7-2 CASERIMNTEAFF
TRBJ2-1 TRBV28 CASSLGGRINEQFF
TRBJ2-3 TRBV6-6 CASSPSGRSDTQYF
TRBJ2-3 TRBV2 CATQVAGRLDTQYF
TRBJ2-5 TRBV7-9 CASSLPTRSEQYF
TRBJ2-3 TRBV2 CASRETSLGTDTQYF
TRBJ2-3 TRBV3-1 CASRPGPYKDTQYF
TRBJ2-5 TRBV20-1 CSATPGPKPYNEQYF
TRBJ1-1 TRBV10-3 CAISGNRGWNTEAFF
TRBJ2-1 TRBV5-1 CASSWPSGGKVEQFF
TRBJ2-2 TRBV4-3 CASSQDKGFASDTGELFF
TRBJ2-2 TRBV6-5 CASKGSTGELFF
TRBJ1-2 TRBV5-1 CASSFIPGANYGYTF
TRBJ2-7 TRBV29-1 CSVVGAGGPYEQYF
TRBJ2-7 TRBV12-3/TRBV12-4 CASSLRTSNEQYF
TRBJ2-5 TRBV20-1 CSATLGGASQETQYF
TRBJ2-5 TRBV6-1 CASNALPGLAGGQETQYF
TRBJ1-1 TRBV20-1 CSAEGQGPPMNTEAFF
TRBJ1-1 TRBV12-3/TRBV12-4 CASSTPGRGNTEAFF
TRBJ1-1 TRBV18 CASSPSVRGLNTEAFF